Shown below are 2 T cell receptor beta chains from a single sample sequenced in a study of T cell responses to AZD1222 COVID-19 vaccine. The protocol was immunoSEQ multiplex PCR, while the TCRdb copy is restricted to in-frame clones and leaves out a portion. The data contain over 85,000 clones, about 88% of them singletons. The specimen comprised peripheral blood, sampled on day 0 of AZD1222 vaccination. The receptors come from an adult in good health.

The chain links TRBV12-3 or TRBV12-4 to TRBJ1-2, with unresolved D. Trimming removed 2 bases at V and 4 bases at J, with 8 bases between. The CDR3 has 13 residues. This CDR3 is CASSLLGTYGYTF. The CDR3 nucleotides are TGTGCCAGCAGTTTATTGGGAACCTATGGCTACACCTTC.

A single count supports this clone. The CDR3 region has the DNA TGTGCCATCAGTGAGTCGGGTGAAGGTCAAGAGACCCAGTACTTC. It encodes CAISESGEGQETQYF. V gene TRBV10-3 combines with J gene TRBJ2-5; no clear D. There are 15 residues in the CDR3. Germline CDR1 and CDR2: ENHRY and SYGVKD. Trimming left V 0 bases short and J 2 bases short, with 10 bases between.